The 29 T cell receptor beta chains below come from one sample, sequenced in a study of blood T cell repertoires in COVID-19. Profiling relied on immunoSEQ multiplex PCR, and the TCRdb table lists in-frame clones only, not all of them. The data show approximately 270,000 clones, around 85% seen once. Sequencing input: peripheral blood. These receptors all stem from a human donor with COVID-19, enrolled during active disease. The donor label of this sample is uncertain.

J is TRBJ1-2 and V is TRBV3-1 (or the pseudogene TRBV3-2); 7 bases map to TRBD1. Trimming took 6 bases from V and 7 from J; bases not matched to a gene: 11. The CDR3 totals 14 residues. Looked up from germline, CDR1 is LGHDT and CDR2 is YNNKEL (reference sequence). The CDR3 spells CASSQGRGQFGYTF. CDR3 DNA: TGTGCCAGCAGTCAGGGCCGGGGACAGTTTGGCTACACCTTC.

This rearrangement joins TRBV19 to TRBJ1-4; no clear D gene. Per germline, CDR1 LNHDA and CDR2 SQIVND (reference sequence). V lost 2 bases to trimming and J lost 4 bases, with 11 bases between them. The CDR3 runs to 15 residues. This CDR3 is CASSIPGSRNEKLFF. In DNA form, the CDR3 reads TGTGCCAGTAGTATACCGGGATCCCGTAATGAAAAACTGTTTTTT.

The rearrangement links TRBV10-2 to TRBJ2-1; TRBD2 matches at 9 bases. The trim removed 6 bases at V and 4 bases at J, leaving 10 bases unmatched. Germline-derived CDR1 and CDR2 are WSHSY and SAAADI. The CDR3 runs to 16 residues. The CDR3: CASSEGSSGIYNEQFF. In nucleotides, the CDR3 is TGCGCCAGCAGCGAGGGTTCTAGCGGGATTTACAATGAGCAGTTCTTC.

V gene TRBV18 combines with J gene TRBJ2-7, with 9 bases lining up with TRBD1. Germline V gene lookup returns CDR1 KGHSH and CDR2 LQKENI. V shed 6 bases, J shed 2 bases, and the junction held 5 bases outside the gene matches. The CDR3 contains 14 residues. Here the CDR3 reads CASSQGQGPYEQYF. DNA of the CDR3: TGTGCCAGCTCGCAGGGACAGGGACCCTACGAGCAGTACTTC.

This sequence joins TRBV2 and TRBJ1-2; D possibly corresponds to TRBD1 (5 bases). Germline values: CDR1 SNHLY, CDR2 FYNNEI. The CDR3 is made up of 14 amino acids. The ends were cut back, 7 bases at V and 3 bases at J, with 15 bases in the middle. CDR3 DNA sequence: TGTGCCAGCACCCGGACAAGCCGGGACTATGGCTACACCTTC. Amino acid sequence: CASTRTSRDYGYTF.

The chain carries TRBV6-5 and TRBJ2-1; a weak D match, TRBD2 (5 bases). This CDR3 spans 13 amino acids. The germline V gene has CDR1 MNHEY and CDR2 SVGAGI. Trimming cost V 3 bases and J 9 bases, with 12 bases left between them. CDR3 region: CASSYYREGEQFF. The CDR3 nucleotides are TGTGCCAGCAGTTATTATCGCGAGGGTGAGCAGTTCTTC.

The chain carries TRBV28 and TRBJ1-1, with 8 nucleotides matching TRBD1. Looked up from germline, CDR1 is MDHEN and CDR2 is SYDVKM. J was trimmed by 0 bases and V by 6 bases; bases with no gene match: 9. This CDR3 region has 16 residues. The CDR3 DNA reads TGTGCCAGCAGCGAGGACAGGGCAGGTTTGAACACTGAAGCTTTCTTT. It codes for CASSEDRAGLNTEAFF.

The rearrangement joins TRBV4-3 to TRBJ1-5, with a possible D match to TRBD1 (6 bases). This CDR3 has 16 residues. The germline gives CDR1 LGHNA, CDR2 YSLEER. V lost 0 bases, J lost 4 bases, and 13 bases lay in between. The CDR3 coding sequence is TGCGCCAGCAGCCAAGAACTGGCAGGGGTTAATCAGCCCCAGCATTTT. It is translated as CASSQELAGVNQPQHF.

The chain is built from TRBV19 and TRBJ2-7; perhaps TRBD2 as D (6 bases). V lost 5 bases and J 4 bases, leaving 18 bases between the germline ends. CDR3 length: 15 residues. Germline V lookup: CDR1 LNHDA, CDR2 SQIVND (reference sequence). The CDR3, as DNA: TGTGCCAGTAGTCTCCTCAGCGGGTCCCAATACGAGCAGTACTTC. Residues: CASSLLSGSQYEQYF.

The DNA for the CDR3 is TGCGCCAGCAGCGCCGAGGATCGGATCTTAGATACGCAGTATTTT. The encoded protein is CASSAEDRILDTQYF. The chain couples TRBV5-1 to TRBJ2-3; D call uncertain. Germline assignment: CDR1 SGHRS and CDR2 YFSETQ. The CDR3 length is 15 residues. V shed 4 bases and J shed 5 bases, with 17 bases lying between them.

J is TRBJ2-5 and V is TRBV7-9, with D perhaps matching TRBD2 (6 bases). The germline V gene has CDR1 SEHNR and CDR2 FQNEAQ (reference sequence). V lost 6 bases, J lost 2 bases, and 16 bases lay in between. The CDR3 sequence is 15 residues long. CDR3 nucleotide sequence: TGTGCCAGCAGTACCCGTCTAGCGATACAAGAGACCCAGTACTTC. It codes for CASSTRLAIQETQYF.

This CDR3 is CASRPLLAGGRNEQFF. DNA of the CDR3: TGTGCCAGTAGGCCATTACTTGCGGGAGGCAGAAATGAGCAGTTCTTC. This sequence joins TRBV19 and TRBJ2-1; 8 nucleotides line up with TRBD2. J gave up 7 bases and V 6 bases, and 14 bases lay outside the gene matches. Per germline, CDR1 LNHDA and CDR2 SQIVND (reference sequence). The CDR3 is 16 amino acids.

The chain employs TRBV27 and TRBJ1-2; no firm D call. The V end lost 0 bases, the J end lost 0 bases, and 8 bases lay between the germline ends. This CDR3 has 15 residues. The germline CDR1 and CDR2 sequences are MNHEY and SMNVEV (reference sequence). The CDR3 DNA sequence: TGTGCCAGCAGTTTATCGTTTGCAGCTAACTATGGCTACACCTTC. This sequence encodes CASSLSFAANYGYTF.

This chain uses TRBV7-8 with TRBJ1-1; the D gene is possibly TRBD1 (6 bases). The CDR3 spans 14 residues. The germline V and J ends were trimmed by 2 bases and 9 bases, with 16 bases remaining between them. CDR1 is SGHVS, CDR2 FQNEAQ, per germline. Here the CDR3 DNA reads TGTGCCAGCAGCTTATCTTACCCCCAGGGGCAAGCTTTCTTT. Its protein is CASSLSYPQGQAFF.

V gene TRBV20-1 combines with J gene TRBJ1-2; 10 bases line up with TRBD1. The CDR3 spans 15 residues. The V and J ends lost 6 bases and 8 bases, in that order; junction bases with no gene match: 15. The V gene's germline CDR1 is DFQATT and CDR2 SNEGSKA (reference sequence). CDR3 in DNA: TGCAGTGCCAGTACCATAGGACAGGGGGTAAACGGCTACACCTTC. This gives the protein CSASTIGQGVNGYTF.

The chain has TRBV11-2 and TRBJ1-2; possible D gene TRBD1, 5 bases. The germline gives CDR1 SGHAT, CDR2 FQNNGV. The CDR3 is 16 amino acids. Trimming removed 0 bases from V and 6 bases from J, with 17 bases in between. Written as DNA, the CDR3 is TGTGCCAGCAGCTTAGATGTGGTGACAGATGGAAATGGCTACACCTTC. Translated: CASSLDVVTDGNGYTF.

This chain uses TRBV19 with TRBJ2-6; 13 bases agree with TRBD2. The CDR3 extends over 17 amino acids. Looked up from germline, CDR1 is LNHDA and CDR2 is SQIVND (reference sequence). V lost 8 bases, J lost 2 bases, and 6 bases stayed unmatched. The CDR3 loop reads CASGQTSGRTGANVLTF. The CDR3 DNA is TGTGCCAGTGGACAGACTAGCGGGAGGACTGGGGCCAACGTCCTGACTTTC.

With regard to this clone: The identical CDR3 is also encoded by other nucleotide sequences in the sample. The J gene is TRBJ2-3, the V gene TRBV3-1 (or the pseudogene TRBV3-2); 7 bases align to TRBD2. V shed 1 base and J 3 bases; nucleotides not matched to a gene: 7. Germline V lookup: CDR1 LGHDT, CDR2 YNNKEL (reference sequence). The CDR3 covers 16 residues. The chain's CDR3 is CASSQGLAGGTDTQYF. The CDR3 bases are TGTGCCAGCAGCCAAGGACTAGCTGGGGGGACAGATACGCAGTATTTT.

The rearrangement uses TRBV7-3 and TRBJ2-1; 8 bases align to TRBD2. This CDR3 is 13 amino acids long. The V gene end was trimmed by 5 bases and the J gene end by 10 bases; junction bases not matched to a gene: 7. The germline CDR1 and CDR2 sequences are SGHTA and FQGTGA. The DNA of the CDR3 is TGTGCCAGCAGCCGAGCGGGAGATAGGGAGCAGTTCTTC. It is translated as CASSRAGDREQFF.

The chain couples TRBV6-5 to TRBJ2-3; TRBD2 agrees at 10 bases. The CDR3 covers 15 residues. V was pared by 8 bases and J by 0 bases, with 5 bases of the junction left unmatched. Germline assignment: CDR1 MNHEY and CDR2 SVGAGI. The CDR3 sequence: CASPPSGSSTDTQYF. The DNA for the CDR3 is TGTGCCAGCCCCCCTAGCGGGAGTAGCACAGATACGCAGTATTTT.

This clone was detected many times. The genes are TRBV29-1 and TRBJ2-7, with 7 bases fitting TRBD1. This CDR3 comprises 12 residues. Trimming removed 7 bases from V and 6 bases from J; junction bases left unmatched: 9. Germline V CDR1 and CDR2: SQVTM, ANQGSEA. The CDR3 nucleotides are TGCAGCGCCAGGGGGTCCCAAACCGAGCAGTACTTC. This sequence encodes CSARGSQTEQYF.

To note about this clone: Distinct nucleotide sequences in the sample also encode this CDR3. The chain carries TRBV9 and TRBJ2-5, with TRBD2 as a possible D gene (5 bases). Trimming stripped 0 bases from V and 2 bases from J, with 8 bases between. CDR1 and CDR2 (germline): SGDLS, YYNGEE. The CDR3 runs 14 residues. The CDR3 here is CASSVGTAQETQYF. The CDR3 nucleotides are TGTGCCAGCAGCGTAGGGACTGCACAAGAGACCCAGTACTTC.

The chain uses TRBV29-1 and TRBJ2-1; TRBD2 aligns across 11 bases. This CDR3 has 14 amino acids. From germline, CDR1 is SQVTM and CDR2 ANQGSEA. Germline trimming cut 1 base from V and 7 bases from J; bases unmatched to any gene: 3. In DNA form, the CDR3 reads TGCAGCGTTGAAGCCGCTAGCGGGGGGAATGAGCAGTTCTTC. It codes for CSVEAASGGNEQFF.

CDR3 loop: CASAIPGQGNEKLFF. The CDR3 DNA follows: TGTGCCAGCGCAATCCCGGGACAGGGGAATGAAAAACTGTTTTTT. The chain combines TRBV25-1 with TRBJ1-4, with 10 bases fitting TRBD1. The CDR3 contains 15 residues. Germline CDR1 is MGHDK and CDR2 is SYGVNS. With 8 bases clipped from V and 5 bases from J, the junction kept 8 bases outside the gene matches.

The chain recombines TRBV7-6 with TRBJ2-3; the match to TRBD2 covers 9 bases. This CDR3 is built from 16 residues. The trim removed 5 bases at V and 0 bases at J, leaving 6 bases unmatched. Per the germline V gene, CDR1 is SGHVS and CDR2 is FNYEAQ. The CDR3 here is CASSPWTSVSTDTQYF. The CDR3 region has the DNA TGTGCCAGCAGCCCATGGACTAGCGTTAGCACAGATACGCAGTATTTT.

The CDR3 sequence: CASSLETDSYGYTF. The CDR3 DNA reads as TGTGCCAGCAGCTTGGAAACAGATAGTTATGGCTACACCTTC. The chain combines TRBV5-5 with TRBJ1-2, with D hard to call. CDR1 is SGHKS and CDR2 is YYEKEE in the germline V gene (reference sequence). V shed 0 bases and J shed 5 bases, with 11 bases lying between them. CDR3 length: 14 residues.

The chain joins TRBV28 to TRBJ1-2, with 7 nucleotides matching TRBD1. Losses at the gene ends were 2 bases for V and 8 bases for J; bases not matched to a gene: 5. CDR3 length: 13 residues. CDR1 and CDR2 (germline): MDHEN, SYDVKM. The CDR3 DNA reads as TGTGCCAGCAGTTTACTAAGGGGGCGCGGCTACACCTTC. Translated: CASSLLRGRGYTF.

The chain uses TRBV11-2 and TRBJ1-5; no firm D call. The CDR3 is made up of 14 amino acids. V was trimmed by 1 base and J by 5 bases, leaving 9 bases between them. Germline CDR1 reads SGHAT; CDR2 reads FQNNGV. This CDR3 is CASSLGGGDQPQHF. Written as DNA, the CDR3 is TGTGCCAGCAGCTTAGGCGGCGGGGATCAGCCCCAGCATTTT.

This clone has just one count. The chain uses TRBV6-6 and TRBJ2-1; the D gene is possibly TRBD2 (6 bases). Trimming pared 3 bases from V and 4 bases from J, leaving 10 bases between. The CDR3 is made up of 14 amino acids. Germline-derived CDR1 and CDR2 are MNHNY and SVGAGI (reference sequence). The CDR3, as DNA: TGTGCCAGCAGTTATGGGGGGACGTACAATGAGCAGTTCTTC. This translates into CASSYGGTYNEQFF.